This is a list of T cell receptor beta chains from one sample in a study of cytomegalovirus exposure and HLA in healthy donors. The data were produced by immunoSEQ multiplex PCR, yet TCRdb's version contains in-frame clones alone and is incomplete. The sample includes about 100,000 clones. The sequenced sample consisted of PBMCs. These receptors were taken from a man aged 50-60 years in good health and CMV-seronegative. Each CDR3 is given with its conserved first and last residue. D genes are given only for firm matches.

v_call	d_call	j_call	cdr3_nt	cdr3_aa
TRBV4-3	NA	TRBJ1-2	TGCGCCAGCAGCCAAGAACCCAGGCACTCCTATGGCTACACCTTC	CASSQEPRHSYGYTF
TRBV5-6	NA	TRBJ2-3	TGTGCCAGCAGCTTGGCCGGGGCAGATACGCAGTATTTT	CASSLAGADTQYF
TRBV10-3	NA	TRBJ2-1	TGTGCCTCCCGGGAAAACAATGAGCAGTTCTTC	CASRENNEQFF
TRBV5-1	TRBD2	TRBJ2-3	TGCGCCAGCAGCCCACAGCGGACTAGCGGGGGTAGCACAGATACGCAGTATTTT	CASSPQRTSGGSTDTQYF
TRBV5-1	NA	TRBJ1-4	TGCGCCAGCAGCTTGGCGGGGATTAATGAAAAACTGTTTTTT	CASSLAGINEKLFF
TRBV7-2	NA	TRBJ2-2	TGTGCCAGCAAGACTGCCACCGGGGAGCTGTTTTTT	CASKTATGELFF
TRBV7-2	NA	TRBJ1-1	TGTGCCAGCAGCTTAATTGTACAGGAAGCTTTCTTT	CASSLIVQEAFF
TRBV6-5	TRBD1	TRBJ2-5	TGTGCCAGCACACCGGGACAGGGGAAAGAGACCCAGTACTTC	CASTPGQGKETQYF
TRBV5-1	TRBD1	TRBJ1-4	TGCGCCAGCAGCCCTAGTCCCGGGACAGGTCAGGGAACTAATGAAAAACTGTTTTTT	CASSPSPGTGQGTNEKLFF
TRBV29-1	NA	TRBJ1-2	TGCAGCGACTCCATTGGGCCGGGATATGGCTACACCTTC	CSDSIGPGYGYTF
TRBV7-2	TRBD2	TRBJ2-7	TGTGCCAGCAGCCGCAGGACTAGCCACACCTACGAGCAGTACTTC	CASSRRTSHTYEQYF
TRBV7-9	NA	TRBJ1-1	TGTGCCAGCAGCCTTCGTGTAAGACAGAAGATGAACACTGAAGCTTTCTTT	CASSLRVRQKMNTEAFF
TRBV18	TRBD1	TRBJ1-5	TGTGCCAGCTCGCCTGACAGGGCTAATCAGCCCCAGCATTTT	CASSPDRANQPQHF
TRBV27	NA	TRBJ1-4	TGTGCCAGCAGTCCCTTGGATATAAGCGTTGCAACTAATGAAAAACTGTTTTTT	CASSPLDISVATNEKLFF